The 26 T cell receptor beta chains listed next were all sequenced from one sample in a study of tumor and adjacent non-tumor tissue in lung cancer. The library came from three nested PCR rounds adapted from ARM-PCR protocols. TCRdb itself ran the multiplex PCR reads through MiXCR, one entry per CDR3 protein. The table lists tens of thousands of distinct CDR3 sequences, about two thirds of them singletons. The template was RNA from unsorted bulk tissue. More than 3 cm separated this lung sample from the edge of the tumor. Sequences were obtained from distant non-tumor lung tissue. The receptors here all came from a woman in her forties or fifties with non-small cell lung cancer.

With regard to this clonotype: Sequence at one end of the junction differs from germline and may be a read error. The CDR3 here is CARSESLRFSQPQHF. In DNA, the CDR3 is TGTGCCAGGAGTGAAAGTTTGAGGTTCAGTCAGCCCCAGCATTTT. This chain links TRBV6-1 with TRBJ1-5; D remains ambiguous. The CDR3 consists of 15 residues. Germline loops: CDR1 MNHNS, CDR2 SASEGT.

As regards this clonotype: Relative to the germline gene, one junction end is altered; a read error may explain this. V and J are TRBV6-1 and TRBJ1-1; D call uncertain. The CDR3 covers 15 residues. Germline V CDR1 and CDR2: MNHNS, SASEGT. CDR3 loop: CASTEDPSPNTEAFF. CDR3 nucleotides: TGTGCCAGCACTGAAGATCCCTCCCCGAACACTGAAGCCTTCTTT.

Sample share makes this clonotype medium-sized. This chain uses TRBV11-2 with TRBJ1-1; unclear D gene. This CDR3 is 13 amino acids long. Trimming took 1 base from V and 2 from J, leaving 5 bases between them. From germline, CDR1 is SGHAT and CDR2 FQNNGV. CDR3 region: CASSLVDNTEAFF. In DNA form, the CDR3 reads TGTGCCAGCAGCTTAGTGGATAACACTGAAGCTTTCTTT.

This clonotype was detected ten times or more. V gene TRBV28 combines with J gene TRBJ2-7; 8 bases fit TRBD1. V lost 4 bases and J lost 2; bases outside the gene matches: 10. Germline CDR1 reads MDHEN; CDR2 reads SYDVKM. This CDR3 has 16 amino acids. The CDR3 protein is CASSSRIQGGTYEQYF. CDR3 coding DNA: TGTGCCAGCAGTTCTAGGATACAGGGGGGAACCTACGAGCAGTACTTC.

As concerns this clonotype: It may be a read error: a sequence one base away is much more abundant. The gene calls are TRBV20-1 and TRBJ1-1; TRBD1 might be the D (5 bases). Germline V CDR1 and CDR2: DFQATT, SNEGSKA (reference sequence). There are 13 residues in the CDR3. In DNA, the CDR3 is TGCAGTGCGAGAGCAGGGAGGAACACTGAAGCTTTCTTT. Translating gives CSARAGRNTEAFF.

The chain recombines TRBV20-1 with TRBJ2-1; 8 bases are shared with TRBD2. The CDR3 covers 14 residues. The V gene end was trimmed by 3 bases and the J gene end by 6 bases; junction bases not matched to a gene: 7. Germline V lookup: CDR1 DFQATT, CDR2 SNEGSKA (reference sequence). The CDR3, as DNA: TGCAGTGCTAGGGTCGGGAGGGAAATCAATGAGCAGTTCTTC. It is translated as CSARVGREINEQFF.

Details on this clonotype: One end of the junction does not line up with germline, which may come from a read error. This chain joins TRBV6-2 or TRBV6-3 and TRBJ2-2; TRBD2 aligns across 12 bases. The CDR3 extends over 19 amino acids. CDR1 and CDR2 (germline): MNHEY, SVGEGT. The CDR3 coding sequence is TGTGCCTGCAGTCCCGCTCCCTCTACAACTAGCGGGAGGATCGGGGAGCTGTTTTTT. Translating gives CACSPAPSTTSGRIGELFF.

Notes on this clonotype: At one boundary the junction diverges from the germline segment, which might be a read error. The V gene is TRBV20-1, the J gene TRBJ2-5; D gene ambiguous. Germline lookup yields CDR1 DFQATT and CDR2 SNEGSKA (reference sequence). CDR3 length: 14 amino acids. The CDR3 here is CSAREEIHEETQYF. The CDR3 nucleotides read TGCAGTGCTAGAGAGGAGATACACGAAGAGACCCAGTACTTT.

In the case of this clonotype: The junction differs from germline at one of its ends, possibly a read error. CDR3 loop: CANSLRENQPQYF. CDR3 nucleotides: TGTGCCAACAGTTTACGGGAAAATCAGCCCCAGTATTTT. The gene calls are TRBV12-3 or TRBV12-4 and TRBJ1-5; a weak D match, TRBD2 (5 bases). With the DNA end fitting TRBJ2-3 better, the J assignment may be wrong. The CDR3 length is 13 residues.

This clonotype occurred a few times. With a much larger clone just one base away, this may be a read error. The chain couples TRBV20-1 to TRBJ2-7; tentatively, D is TRBD2 (5 bases). Trimming removed 4 bases from V and 3 bases from J, with 13 bases in between. This CDR3 has 13 residues. Germline V gene data show CDR1 as DFQATT and CDR2 as SNEGSKA (reference sequence). The CDR3 nucleotides are TGCAGTGCTAATCGCAGAGGAGGCTACGAGCAGTACTTC. This codes for CSANRRGGYEQYF.

Only one count was recorded for this clonotype. This chain joins TRBV6-4 and TRBJ2-2; D gene uncertain. The CDR3 sequence is 14 residues long. V shed 5 bases and J shed 4 bases, with 11 bases lying between them. Germline loops: CDR1 MRHNA, CDR2 SNTAGT. The CDR3 spells CASSMSVGTGELFF. The CDR3 coding sequence is TGTGCCAGCAGTATGTCAGTGGGCACCGGGGAGCTGTTTTTT.

In the case of this clonotype: A much larger clone sits a single nucleotide away, making a read error possible. The chain links TRBV12-3 or TRBV12-4 to TRBJ2-1; a possible D gene is TRBD1 (5 bases). CDR3 size: 13 residues. CDR3 nucleotide sequence: TGTGCCAGGAGTTTGTGGCAGGGCAATGAGCAGTTCTTC. Translated: CARSLWQGNEQFF.

Regarding this clonotype: One end of the junction varies from germline; a read error may be responsible. This rearrangement joins TRBV11-2 to TRBJ2-1; D uncertain. Per the germline V gene, CDR1 is SGHAT and CDR2 is FQNNGV. The CDR3 covers 14 residues. The CDR3 DNA reads as TGTGCCAGCAGCTTCCTGGCCCAATGCAATGGGCAGTTCTTC. As protein: CASSFLAQCNGQFF.

The rearrangement uses TRBV14 and TRBJ1-5; D is undetermined. The CDR3 covers 13 residues. The germline V gene has CDR1 SGHDN and CDR2 FVKESK. V was trimmed by 4 bases and J by 6 bases, leaving 10 bases between them. The CDR3 protein is CASSLFAGQPQHF. DNA for the CDR3: TGTGCCAGCAGCCTGTTCGCAGGTCAGCCCCAGCATTTT.

Concerning this clonotype: A much larger clone differs from this one at a single base, so this may be a read error. V and J are TRBV10-3 and TRBJ2-3; D unresolved. This CDR3 comprises 14 residues. Germline-derived CDR1 and CDR2 are ENHRY and SYGVKD. This CDR3 is CAIGEGDTTDTQYF. The CDR3 DNA sequence: TGTGCCATCGGTGAAGGTGACACCACAGATACGCAGTATTTT.

As to this clonotype: Since a much larger clone is just one base distant, this may be a read error. The chain combines TRBV20-1 with TRBJ2-7; 7 bases fit TRBD1. Germline V lookup: CDR1 DFQATT, CDR2 SNEGSKA (reference sequence). CDR3 length: 15 residues. The CDR3 sequence is CNASAGTASVTEQYF. The CDR3 DNA reads TGCAATGCTAGTGCCGGGACAGCGAGTGTCACCGAGCAGTACTTC.

Turning to this clonotype: A read error is likely, as this CDR3 ends without the conserved phenylalanine or tryptophan. The V call is TRBV11-2, the J call TRBJ2-3; tentatively, D is TRBD1 (5 bases). The CDR3 totals 18 residues. CDR1 is SGHAT, CDR2 FQNNGV, per germline. V was clipped by 5 bases and J by 0 bases, with 21 bases between them. The DNA for the CDR3 is TGTGCCAGCAGCACCCAAAGGATTCGGACATCTAGCACAGATACGCAGTATTTG. Translated, it gives CASSTQRIRTSSTDTQYL.

Details on this clonotype: Its ends do not fully match the called genes, so a read error is possible. V gene TRBV11-2 combines with J gene TRBJ2-5, with D perhaps matching TRBD1 (6 bases). Germline lookup yields CDR1 SGHAT and CDR2 FQNNGV. The CDR3 is 12 residues long. The CDR3 bases are TGTACCAGCAGCCACAGGGTCGAGACCCAGTACTTC. Translating gives CTSSHRVETQYF.

The gene calls are TRBV4-3 and TRBJ2-5; 13 bases align to TRBD2. The CDR3 extends over 20 amino acids. CDR1 LGHNA and CDR2 YSLEER come from the germline V gene. V gave up 3 bases and J gave up 5 bases; unmatched junction bases: 18. CDR3 in amino acids: CASSHFLGELAGGLQETQYF. The DNA of the CDR3 is TGCGCCAGCAGCCACTTTCTCGGGGAACTAGCGGGAGGGCTACAGGAGACCCAGTACTTC.

This clonotype was seen ten or more times. CDR3 coding DNA: TGTGCCAGCAGTTACACCGAGGGCATGACAGATACGCAGTATTTT. Encoded protein: CASSYTEGMTDTQYF. The V and J genes are TRBV6-2 or TRBV6-3 and TRBJ2-3, with D possibly TRBD2 on 5 matching bases. The CDR3 loop spans 15 amino acids. Germline-derived CDR1 and CDR2 are MNHEY and SVGEGT. Trimming left V 2 bases short and J 3 bases short, with 12 bases between.

The sample holds a few counts of this clonotype. This chain links TRBV30 with TRBJ2-7, with 7 bases matching TRBD1. With V trimmed by 1 base and J by 1 base, 7 bases remained unmatched. Germline values: CDR1 GTSNPN, CDR2 SVGIG (reference sequence). CDR3 size: 15 residues. The CDR3 DNA follows: TGTGCCTGGAGTGCTACCGGGACAGCTTCCTACGAGCAGTACTTC. This translates into CAWSATGTASYEQYF.

Notes on this clonotype: It may be a read error: a sequence one base away is much more abundant. The V gene is TRBV6-1, the J gene TRBJ2-1, with 9 bases lining up with TRBD1. Germline CDR1 MNHNS, CDR2 SASEGT. The CDR3 loop spans 16 amino acids. The chain's CDR3 is CASSVGGQGSYIEQFF. The DNA of the CDR3 is TGTGCCAGCAGTGTCGGCGGACAGGGGTCCTACATTGAGCAGTTCTTC.

As concerns this clonotype: A much bigger clone sits one base away, suggesting this may be a read error. This rearrangement joins TRBV5-4 to TRBJ2-5, with a possible D match to TRBD2 (5 bases). V lost 8 bases, J lost 2 bases, and 22 bases lay in between. CDR1 is SGHNT, CDR2 YYREEE, per germline (reference sequence). This CDR3 has 16 residues. The CDR3: CASTRTAGGKQETQYF. The CDR3 DNA follows: TGTGCCAGTACCCGGACGGCGGGTGGGAAGCAAGAGACCCAGTACTTC.

This clonotype was seen once. The V and J genes are TRBV6-2 or TRBV6-3 and TRBJ2-1, with a tentative D call TRBD2 (6 bases). V dropped 5 bases and J dropped 3 bases, with 14 bases sitting between them. This CDR3 contains 15 residues. CDR1 and CDR2 from the germline V gene are MNHEY and SVGEGT. CDR3 amino acids: CASSISEGIYNEQFF. The DNA of the CDR3 is TGTGCCAGCAGTATTTCGGAGGGCATCTACAATGAGCAGTTCTTC.

A remark on this clonotype: A junction boundary mismatches the germline segment, possibly from a read error. The V and J genes are TRBV11-2 and TRBJ1-1, with D hard to call. CDR1 is SGHAT, CDR2 FQNNGV, per germline. The CDR3 runs to 14 residues. CDR3 sequence: CANSLLSRTWGAFF. In DNA, the CDR3 is TGTGCCAACAGCTTACTGTCACGTACATGGGGAGCTTTCTTT.

V gene TRBV2 combines with J gene TRBJ2-1; 8 bases line up with TRBD2. The CDR3 runs 16 residues. The germline V gene has CDR1 SNHLY and CDR2 FYNNEI. V lost 5 bases and J lost 9; bases outside the gene matches: 15. CDR3 sequence reads: CASSIETAGGRFEQFF. The CDR3 nucleotides are TGTGCCAGCAGTATAGAAACCGCGGGAGGCCGATTTGAGCAGTTCTTC.